The T cell receptor (beta chain) under discussion was sequenced for a study of cytomegalovirus exposure and HLA in healthy donors. General study points: Being indistinguishable, some V segments were excluded, TRBV6-2 and TRBV6-3 among them. TCR beta sequences reportedly predicted the HLA-A and HLA-B alleles of most subjects accurately.

The CDR3 has 13 residues. V shed 4 bases and J shed 4 bases, with 11 bases lying between them. Germline CDR1 reads SQVTM; CDR2 reads ANQGSEA. It was with 60 Vbeta and 13 Jbeta primers that the PCR ran. Measured with immunoSEQ multiplex PCR; TCRdb has only the in-frame clones, and not every one. The table lists roughly 220,000 clones, about 77% of them singletons. Comment on this clone: Its cognate antigen is unknown.

This clonotype was obtained from a woman aged 30 to 39 in good health and CMV-seronegative. V is TRBV29-1 and J is TRBJ2-1; D is unresolved. The source material was PBMCs. The CDR3 sequence: CSVAFARYNEQFF. DNA of the CDR3: TGCAGCGTTGCGTTTGCGCGGTACAATGAGCAGTTCTTC.